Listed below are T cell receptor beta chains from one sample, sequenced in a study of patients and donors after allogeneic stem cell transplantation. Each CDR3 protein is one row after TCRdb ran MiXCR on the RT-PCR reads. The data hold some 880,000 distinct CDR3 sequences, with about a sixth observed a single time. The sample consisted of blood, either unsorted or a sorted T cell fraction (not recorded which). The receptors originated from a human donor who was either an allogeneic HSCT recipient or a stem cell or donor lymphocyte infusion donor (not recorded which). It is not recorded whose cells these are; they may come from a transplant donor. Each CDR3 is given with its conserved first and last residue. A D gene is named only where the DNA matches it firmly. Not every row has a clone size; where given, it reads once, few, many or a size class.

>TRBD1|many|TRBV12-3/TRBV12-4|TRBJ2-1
TGTGCCAGCAGTTACGGGACAGGGACTCACAATGAGCAGTTCTTC
CASSYGTGTHNEQFF
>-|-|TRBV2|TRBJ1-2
TGTGCCAGCAGGCTTTTTTGGGATGGCTACACCTTC
CASRLFWDGYTF
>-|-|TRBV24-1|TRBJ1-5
TGTGCCACCAGTGATCACAATCAGCCCCAGCATTTT
CATSDHNQPQHF
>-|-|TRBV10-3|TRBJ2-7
TGTGCCATAAGACCGGACGGCCACGAGCAGTACTTC
CAIRPDGHEQYF
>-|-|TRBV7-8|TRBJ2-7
TGTGCCAGCAGCCGCTCGTTAGCGGCCTACGAGCAGTACTTC
CASSRSLAAYEQYF
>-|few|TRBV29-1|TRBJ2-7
TGCAGGGAAATCCGGGTTTGTTTTGGCGAGCAGTACTTC
CREIRVCFGEQYF
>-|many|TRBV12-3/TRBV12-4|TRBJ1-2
TGTGCCAGCAGTTTCCACGGCTTCTATGGCTACACCTTC
CASSFHGFYGYTF
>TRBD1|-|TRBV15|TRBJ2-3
TGTGCCACCAGCAGGATCGGACAGGGGAACACAGATACGCAGTATTTT
CATSRIGQGNTDTQYF
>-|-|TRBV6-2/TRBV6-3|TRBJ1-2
TGTGCCAGCAGTTACTCGAAGATTAGTGGCTACACCTTC
CASSYSKISGYTF
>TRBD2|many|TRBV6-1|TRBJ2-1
TGTGCCAGCAGACCATCTAGCGGGATCGGGGAGCAGTTCTTC
CASRPSSGIGEQFF
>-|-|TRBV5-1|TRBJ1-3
TGCGCCAGCAGCTTGGATGTTGGAGACACCATATATTTT
CASSLDVGDTIYF
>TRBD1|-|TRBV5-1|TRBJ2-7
TGCGCCAGCACCCAAAGGACAGGGGGGGACGAGCAGTACTTC
CASTQRTGGDEQYF
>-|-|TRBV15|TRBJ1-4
TGTGCCACCAGCAGAGATGGAGGGTCATTGGAAAAACTGTTTTTT
CATSRDGGSLEKLFF
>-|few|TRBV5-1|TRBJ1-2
TGCGCCAGCAGCTTGGAGCAGGGGCCCTACACCTTC
CASSLEQGPYTF
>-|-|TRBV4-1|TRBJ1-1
TGCGCCAGCAGCCAACAACCGGGACGGTTGAACACTGAAGCTTTCTTT
CASSQQPGRLNTEAFF
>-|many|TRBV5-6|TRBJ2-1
TGTGCCAGCAGCTTGGCCCTCAGGAATGAGCAGTTCTTC
CASSLALRNEQFF
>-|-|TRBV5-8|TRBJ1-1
TGTGCCAGCAGCCGGCCCCCTCCGATGGGGGCTTTCTTT
CASSRPPPMGAFF
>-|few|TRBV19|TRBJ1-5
TGTGCCAGTAGTATCGGAAATAGCAATCAGCCCCAGCATTTT
CASSIGNSNQPQHF
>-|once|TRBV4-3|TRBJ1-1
TGCGCCAGCAGCCAAGGGGCGCGGAGCACTGAAGCTTTCTTT
CASSQGARSTEAFF
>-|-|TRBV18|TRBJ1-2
TGTGCCAGCTCACCAAGGGGCTTGTCATATGGCTACACCTTC
CASSPRGLSYGYTF
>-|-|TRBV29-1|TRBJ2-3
TGCAGCGTTTGGACGGGACATGGGGTGGGAGATACGCAGTATTTT
CSVWTGHGVGDTQYF
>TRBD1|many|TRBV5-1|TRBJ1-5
TGCGCCAGCAGCCCACAAGCAGGGGGCTATCAGCCCCAGCATTTT
CASSPQAGGYQPQHF
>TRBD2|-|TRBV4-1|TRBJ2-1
TGCGCCAGCAGCCCACTAGCGGGTATAGTATACAATGAGCAGTTCTTC
CASSPLAGIVYNEQFF
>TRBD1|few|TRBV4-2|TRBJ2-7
TGTGCCAGCAGCCGCGTGGAGACAGGGGCCAACGAGCAGTACTTC
CASSRVETGANEQYF
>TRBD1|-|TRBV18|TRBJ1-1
TGTGCCAGCTCACCTGAGACAGGGGTAGTTTCAGCTTTCTTT
CASSPETGVVSAFF
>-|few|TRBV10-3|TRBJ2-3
TGTGCCATCAGGAGAACAGATACGCAGTATTTT
CAIRRTDTQYF
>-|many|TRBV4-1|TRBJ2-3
TGCGCCAGCAGCCAAGTGGGCAGACGGAGCCCAGATACGCAGTATTTT
CASSQVGRRSPDTQYF
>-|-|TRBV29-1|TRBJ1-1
TGCAGCGCTGAGAGGGGGAACACTGAAGCTTTCTTT
CSAERGNTEAFF
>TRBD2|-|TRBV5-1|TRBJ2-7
TGCGCCAGCAGCGGTGGGACTAGCGGGGGCTTCTACGAGCAGTACTTC
CASSGGTSGGFYEQYF
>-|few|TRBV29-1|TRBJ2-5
TGCAGCGTTCAGATGCCAGGAGGGACCCAGTACTTC
CSVQMPGGTQYF
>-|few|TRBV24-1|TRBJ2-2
TGTGCCACCAGTACCAGGTGGACCGGGGAGCTGTTTTTT
CATSTRWTGELFF
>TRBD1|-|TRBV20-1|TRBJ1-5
TGCAGTGCTAGCGGACAGGGGAACTTCTATAGCAATCAGCCCCAGCATTTT
CSASGQGNFYSNQPQHF
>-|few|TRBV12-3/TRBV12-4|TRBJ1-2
TGTGCCAGCAGCCCGGGCTCCCCTAGGAGGCTATATGGCTACACCTTC
CASSPGSPRRLYGYTF
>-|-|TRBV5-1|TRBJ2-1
TGCGCCAGCACCGCTGACGGTTCGAGCTCCTACAATGAGCAGTTCTTC
CASTADGSSSYNEQFF
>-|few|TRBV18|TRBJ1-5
TGTGCCAGCTCCCCTCGGGGGGTAGGGAGCAATCAGCCCCAGCATTTT
CASSPRGVGSNQPQHF
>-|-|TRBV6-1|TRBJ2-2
TGTGCCAGCAGTCTCCAACGGGGTAACACCGGGGAGCTGTTTTTT
CASSLQRGNTGELFF
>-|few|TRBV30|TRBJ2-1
TGTGCCTGGAGTGCGGACAGTGCAAATGAGCAGTTCTTC
CAWSADSANEQFF
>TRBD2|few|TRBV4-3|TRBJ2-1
TGCGCCAGCAGCCAATTACCCCCGGGACTAGCGGGGGCTGGGAATGAGCAGTTCTTC
CASSQLPPGLAGAGNEQFF
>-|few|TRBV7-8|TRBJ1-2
TGTGCCAGCAGCTCCGCGTCGGAGGGCACGATCAGCTATGGCTACACCTTC
CASSSASEGTISYGYTF
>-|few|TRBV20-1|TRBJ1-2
TGCAGTGCTAGAGATTCGGGAAGGGGCTACACCTTC
CSARDSGRGYTF
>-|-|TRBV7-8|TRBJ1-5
TGTGCCAGCAGCAACCCTCCGGGGAGGGGTTGGCAGCCCCAGCATTTT
CASSNPPGRGWQPQHF
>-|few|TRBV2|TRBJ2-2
TGTGCCAGCAGGGGGCGTCCCGTGGCCGGGGAGCTGTTTTTT
CASRGRPVAGELFF
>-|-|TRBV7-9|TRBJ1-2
TGTGCCAGCAGTGAAGCAGGGAACTATGGCTACACCTTC
CASSEAGNYGYTF
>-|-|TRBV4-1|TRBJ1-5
TGCGCCAGCAGCCAAGATCGCAGCTATAATCAGCCCCAGCATTTT
CASSQDRSYNQPQHF
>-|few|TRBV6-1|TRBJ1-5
TGTGCCAGCAGTACTAGGTGGGGCAATCAGCCCCAGCATTTT
CASSTRWGNQPQHF
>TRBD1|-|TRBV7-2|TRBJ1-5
TGTGCCAGCAGCCCCGACCACGGGACAGCCACTAATCAGCCCCAGCATTTT
CASSPDHGTATNQPQHF